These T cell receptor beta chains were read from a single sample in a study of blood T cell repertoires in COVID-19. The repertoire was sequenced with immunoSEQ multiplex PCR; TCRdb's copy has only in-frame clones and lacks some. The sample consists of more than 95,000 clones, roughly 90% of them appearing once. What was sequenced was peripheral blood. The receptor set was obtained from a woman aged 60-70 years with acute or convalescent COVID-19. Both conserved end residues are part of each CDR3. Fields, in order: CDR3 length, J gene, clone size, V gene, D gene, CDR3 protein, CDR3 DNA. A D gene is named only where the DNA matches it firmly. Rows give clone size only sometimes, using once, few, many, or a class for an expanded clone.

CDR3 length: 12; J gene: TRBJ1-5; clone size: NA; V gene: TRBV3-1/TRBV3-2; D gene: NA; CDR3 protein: CASSRQGQPQHF; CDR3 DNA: TGTGCCAGCAGCCGCCAGGGCCAGCCCCAGCATTTT
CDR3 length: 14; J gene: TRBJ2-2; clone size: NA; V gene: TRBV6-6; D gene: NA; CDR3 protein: CASSSRANTGELFF; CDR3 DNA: TGTGCCAGCAGTTCCAGGGCGAACACCGGGGAGCTGTTTTTT
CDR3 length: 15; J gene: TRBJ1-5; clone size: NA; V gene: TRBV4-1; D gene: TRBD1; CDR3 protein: CASSQVGTGDQPQHF; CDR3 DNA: TGCGCCAGCAGCCAAGTTGGGACAGGGGATCAGCCCCAGCATTTT
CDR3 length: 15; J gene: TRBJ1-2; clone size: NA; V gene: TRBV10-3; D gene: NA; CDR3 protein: CAISESPGAGFGYTF; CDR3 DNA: TGTGCCATCAGTGAAAGTCCGGGAGCCGGGTTTGGCTACACCTTC
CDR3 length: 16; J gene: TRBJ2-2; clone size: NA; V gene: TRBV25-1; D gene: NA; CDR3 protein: CASSGGWGENTGELFF; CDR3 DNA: TGTGCCAGCAGCGGAGGGTGGGGGGAGAACACCGGGGAGCTGTTTTTT
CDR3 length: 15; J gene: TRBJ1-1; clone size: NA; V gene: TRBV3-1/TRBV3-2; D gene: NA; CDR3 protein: CASSQDWGGNTEAFF; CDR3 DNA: TGTGCCAGCAGCCAAGATTGGGGAGGGAACACTGAAGCTTTCTTT
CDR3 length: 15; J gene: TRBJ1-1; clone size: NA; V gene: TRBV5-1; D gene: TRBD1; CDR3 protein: CASSMTGTGSTEAFF; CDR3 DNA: TGCGCCAGCAGCATGACCGGGACAGGGTCAACTGAAGCTTTCTTT
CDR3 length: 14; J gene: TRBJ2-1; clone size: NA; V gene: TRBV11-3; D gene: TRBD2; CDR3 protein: CASSRTSGRNEQFF; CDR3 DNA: TGTGCCAGCAGCCGGACTAGCGGGAGAAATGAGCAGTTCTTC
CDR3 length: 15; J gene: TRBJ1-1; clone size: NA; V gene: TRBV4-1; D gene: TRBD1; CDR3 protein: CASTTSGTGNTEAFF; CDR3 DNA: TGCGCCAGCACCACGAGCGGGACAGGGAACACTGAAGCTTTCTTT
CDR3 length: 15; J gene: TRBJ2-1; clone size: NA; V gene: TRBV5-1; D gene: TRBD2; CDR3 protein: CASSLAGVRYNEQFF; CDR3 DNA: TGCGCCAGCAGTCTAGCGGGAGTCCGCTACAATGAGCAGTTCTTC
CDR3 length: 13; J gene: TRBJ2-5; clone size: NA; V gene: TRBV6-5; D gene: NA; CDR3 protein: CASSYRDRKAQYF; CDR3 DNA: TGTGCCAGCAGTTACAGAGACAGGAAGGCCCAGTACTTC
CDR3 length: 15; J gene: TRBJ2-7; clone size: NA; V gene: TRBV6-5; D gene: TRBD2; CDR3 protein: CAARLAGGPSYEQYF; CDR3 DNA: TGTGCCGCCCGACTAGCGGGAGGGCCGTCGTACGAGCAGTACTTC
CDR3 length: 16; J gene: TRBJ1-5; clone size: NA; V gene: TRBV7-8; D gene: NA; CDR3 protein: CASSPRVGNSNQPQHF; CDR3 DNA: TGTGCCAGCAGCCCCAGGGTCGGTAATAGCAATCAGCCCCAGCATTTT
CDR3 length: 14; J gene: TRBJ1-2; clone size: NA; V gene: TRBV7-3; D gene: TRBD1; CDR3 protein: CAPPSDRGPGGYTF; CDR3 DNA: TGTGCCCCTCCGAGCGACAGGGGGCCCGGGGGCTACACCTTC
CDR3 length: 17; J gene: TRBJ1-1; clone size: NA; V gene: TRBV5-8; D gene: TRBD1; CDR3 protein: CASSLGSGGRIGTEAFF; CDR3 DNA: TGTGCCAGCAGCTTGGGGTCAGGGGGGCGCATAGGAACTGAAGCTTTCTTT
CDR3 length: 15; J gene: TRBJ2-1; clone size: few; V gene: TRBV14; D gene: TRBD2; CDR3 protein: CASSRSGRLDNEQFF; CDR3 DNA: TGTGCCAGCAGCCGTAGCGGGAGGCTGGACAATGAGCAGTTCTTC
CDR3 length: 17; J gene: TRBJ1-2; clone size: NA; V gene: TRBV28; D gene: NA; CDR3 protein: CASSALSIYKAADGYTF; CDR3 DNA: TGTGCCAGCAGTGCCCTCTCAATTTACAAGGCGGCGGATGGCTACACCTTC
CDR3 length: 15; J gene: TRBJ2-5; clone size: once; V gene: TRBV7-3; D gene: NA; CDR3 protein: CASKKSGSDQETQYF; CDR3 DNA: TGTGCCAGCAAGAAATCGGGTAGCGACCAAGAGACCCAGTACTTC
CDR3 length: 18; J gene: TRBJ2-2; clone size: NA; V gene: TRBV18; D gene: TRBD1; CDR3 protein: CASSRLPGQGASTGELFF; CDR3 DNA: TGTGCCAGCTCACGACTCCCGGGACAGGGGGCAAGCACCGGGGAGCTGTTTTTT
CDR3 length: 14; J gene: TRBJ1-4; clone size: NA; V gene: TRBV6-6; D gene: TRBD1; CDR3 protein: CASSPTGGREKLFF; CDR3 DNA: TGTGCCAGCAGTCCAACAGGGGGCAGAGAAAAACTGTTTTTT
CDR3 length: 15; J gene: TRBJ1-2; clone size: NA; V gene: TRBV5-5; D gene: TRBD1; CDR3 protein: CASSLDLQGAYGYTF; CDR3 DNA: TGTGCCAGCAGCTTGGACCTACAGGGGGCCTATGGCTACACCTTC
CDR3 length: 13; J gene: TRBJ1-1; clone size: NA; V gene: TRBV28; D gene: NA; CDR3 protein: CASSLGQNTEAFF; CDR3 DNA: TGTGCCAGCAGTCTGGGGCAGAACACTGAAGCTTTCTTT
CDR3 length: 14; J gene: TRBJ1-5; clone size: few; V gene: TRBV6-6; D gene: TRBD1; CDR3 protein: CASRETGDNQPQHF; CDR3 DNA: TGTGCCAGCCGGGAGACAGGGGACAATCAGCCCCAGCATTTT
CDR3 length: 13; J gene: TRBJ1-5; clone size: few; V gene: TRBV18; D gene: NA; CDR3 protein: CASSPVGGQPQHF; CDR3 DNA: TGTGCCAGCTCCCCCGTCGGAGGTCAGCCCCAGCATTTT
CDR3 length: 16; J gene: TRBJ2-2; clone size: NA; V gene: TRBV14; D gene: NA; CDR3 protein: CASSQVSPGSGGELFF; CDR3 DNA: TGTGCCAGCAGCCAAGTCTCTCCCGGGAGCGGCGGGGAGCTGTTTTTT
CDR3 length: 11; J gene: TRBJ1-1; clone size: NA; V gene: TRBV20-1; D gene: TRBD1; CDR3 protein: CSAGDRTKAFF; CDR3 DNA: TGCAGTGCTGGGGACAGGACTAAAGCTTTCTTT
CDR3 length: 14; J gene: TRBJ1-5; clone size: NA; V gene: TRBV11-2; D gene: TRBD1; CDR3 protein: CASSFPGQDQPQHF; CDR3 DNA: TGTGCCAGCAGCTTCCCGGGACAGGATCAGCCCCAGCATTTT
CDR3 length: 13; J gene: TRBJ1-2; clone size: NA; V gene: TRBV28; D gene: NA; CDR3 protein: CASSLMGANGYTF; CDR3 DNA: TGTGCCAGCAGTTTAATGGGGGCTAATGGCTACACCTTC
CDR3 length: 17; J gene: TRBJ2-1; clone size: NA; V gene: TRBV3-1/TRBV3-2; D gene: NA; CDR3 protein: CASSRSIGPGHYNEQFF; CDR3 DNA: TGTGCCAGCAGCCGCTCAATCGGACCAGGGCACTACAATGAGCAGTTCTTC
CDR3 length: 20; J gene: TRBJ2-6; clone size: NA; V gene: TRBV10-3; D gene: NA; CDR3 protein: CAISESWLGGVGSGANVLTF; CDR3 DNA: TGTGCCATCAGTGAGTCGTGGCTTGGCGGTGTCGGGTCTGGGGCCAACGTCCTGACTTTC
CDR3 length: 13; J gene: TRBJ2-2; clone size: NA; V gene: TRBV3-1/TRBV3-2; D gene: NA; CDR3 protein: CASSQVETGELFF; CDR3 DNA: TGTGCCAGCAGCCAAGTAGAAACCGGGGAGCTGTTTTTT
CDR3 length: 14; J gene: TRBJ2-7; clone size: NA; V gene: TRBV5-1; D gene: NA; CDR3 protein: CASHPLGISYEQYF; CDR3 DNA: TGCGCCAGCCACCCTCTAGGAATCTCCTACGAGCAGTACTTC
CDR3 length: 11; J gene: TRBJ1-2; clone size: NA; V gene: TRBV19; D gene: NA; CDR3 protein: CASSLKGGYTF; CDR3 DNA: TGTGCCAGTAGTTTGAAGGGGGGCTACACCTTC
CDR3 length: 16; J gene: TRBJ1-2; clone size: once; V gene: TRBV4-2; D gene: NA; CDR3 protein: CASSQRLATTNYGYTF; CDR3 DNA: TGTGCCAGCAGCCAAAGGCTGGCTACTACTAACTATGGCTACACCTTC
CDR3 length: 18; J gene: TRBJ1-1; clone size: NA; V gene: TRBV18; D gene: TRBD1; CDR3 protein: CASSPRDRVLQGDTEAFF; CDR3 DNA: TGTGCCAGCTCACCCCGGGACAGGGTTCTTCAGGGGGACACTGAAGCTTTCTTT
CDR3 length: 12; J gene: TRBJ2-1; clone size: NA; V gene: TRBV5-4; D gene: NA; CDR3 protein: CASRENTNEQFF; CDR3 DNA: TGTGCCAGCAGAGAAAACACCAATGAGCAGTTCTTC
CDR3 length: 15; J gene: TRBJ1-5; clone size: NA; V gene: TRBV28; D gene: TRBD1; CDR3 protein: CASSRTGGKNQPQHF; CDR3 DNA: TGTGCCAGCAGCAGGACAGGGGGCAAGAATCAGCCCCAGCATTTT
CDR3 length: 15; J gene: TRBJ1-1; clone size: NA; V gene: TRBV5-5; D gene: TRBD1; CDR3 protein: CASSLLQGERAEAFF; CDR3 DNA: TGTGCCAGCAGCTTATTGCAGGGGGAACGGGCTGAAGCTTTCTTT
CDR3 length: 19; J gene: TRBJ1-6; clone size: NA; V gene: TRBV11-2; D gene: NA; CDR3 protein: CASSAPTGTGGSYNSPLHF; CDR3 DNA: TGTGCCAGCAGCGCCCCCACAGGGACGGGAGGCTCCTATAATTCACCCCTCCACTTT
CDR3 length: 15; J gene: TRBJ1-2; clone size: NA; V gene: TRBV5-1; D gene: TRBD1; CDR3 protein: CASSRGQATNYGYTF; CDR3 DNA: TGCGCCAGCAGCCGGGGACAGGCGACAAACTATGGCTACACCTTC
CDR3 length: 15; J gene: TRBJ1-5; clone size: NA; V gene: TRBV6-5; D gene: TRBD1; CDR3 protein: CASSSGQGGRQPQHF; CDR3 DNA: TGTGCCAGCAGTTCAGGACAGGGAGGACGCCAGCCCCAGCATTTT
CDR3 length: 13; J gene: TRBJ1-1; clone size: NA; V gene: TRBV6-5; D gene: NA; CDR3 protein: CASTGPGGTEAFF; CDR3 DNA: TGTGCCAGCACCGGCCCCGGGGGCACTGAAGCTTTCTTT
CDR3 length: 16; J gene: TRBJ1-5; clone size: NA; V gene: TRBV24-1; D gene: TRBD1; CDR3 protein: CATSGPGQLSNQPQHF; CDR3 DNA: TGTGCCACCAGTGGCCCGGGACAGCTTAGCAATCAGCCCCAGCATTTT
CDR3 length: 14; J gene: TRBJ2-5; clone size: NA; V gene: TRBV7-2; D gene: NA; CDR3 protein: CASSRRTTQETQYF; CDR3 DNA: TGTGCCAGCAGCAGGCGGACTACCCAAGAGACCCAGTACTTC
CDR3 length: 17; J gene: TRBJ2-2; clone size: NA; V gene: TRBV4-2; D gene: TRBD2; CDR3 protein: CASSQESSGRNTGELFF; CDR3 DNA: TGTGCCAGCAGCCAAGAGTCTAGCGGGAGAAACACCGGGGAGCTGTTTTTT
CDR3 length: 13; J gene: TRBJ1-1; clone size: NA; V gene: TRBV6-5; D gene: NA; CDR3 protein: CASRIGTSAEAFF; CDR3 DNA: TGTGCCAGCAGGATAGGGACTTCTGCTGAAGCTTTCTTT
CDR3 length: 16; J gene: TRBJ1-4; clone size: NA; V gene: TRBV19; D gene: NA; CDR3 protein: CASSPRGRVPNEKLFF; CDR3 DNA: TGTGCCAGCTCTCCTAGGGGCCGCGTCCCCAATGAAAAACTGTTTTTT
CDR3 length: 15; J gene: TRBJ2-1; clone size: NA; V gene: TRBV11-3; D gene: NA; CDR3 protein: CASSPDTRSYNEQFF; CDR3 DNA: TGTGCCAGCAGCCCAGACACCCGCTCCTACAATGAGCAGTTCTTC
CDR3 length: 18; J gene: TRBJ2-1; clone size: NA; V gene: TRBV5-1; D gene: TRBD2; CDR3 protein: CASSLGLAGQASYNEQFF; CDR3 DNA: TGCGCCAGCAGCTTGGGACTAGCGGGACAAGCCTCCTACAATGAGCAGTTCTTC
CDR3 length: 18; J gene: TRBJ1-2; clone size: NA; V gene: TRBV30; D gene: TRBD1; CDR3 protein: CAWSNLGQGSPGFYGYTF; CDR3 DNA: TGTGCCTGGAGTAATCTGGGACAGGGGTCGCCTGGCTTCTACGGCTACACCTTC
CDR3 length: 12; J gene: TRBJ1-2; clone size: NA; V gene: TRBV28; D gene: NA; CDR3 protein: CASGPRNYGYTF; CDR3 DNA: TGTGCCAGCGGTCCCAGGAACTATGGCTACACCTTC
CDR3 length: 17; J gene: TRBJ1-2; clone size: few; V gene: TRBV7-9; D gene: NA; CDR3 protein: CASSSRMDSRSNYGYTF; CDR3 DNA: TGTGCCAGCAGCTCACGGATGGACAGCCGATCTAACTATGGCTACACCTTC
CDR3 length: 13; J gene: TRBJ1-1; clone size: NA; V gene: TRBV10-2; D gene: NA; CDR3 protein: CASGGEGPTQAFF; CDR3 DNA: TGCGCCAGCGGGGGGGAAGGCCCTACTCAGGCTTTCTTT